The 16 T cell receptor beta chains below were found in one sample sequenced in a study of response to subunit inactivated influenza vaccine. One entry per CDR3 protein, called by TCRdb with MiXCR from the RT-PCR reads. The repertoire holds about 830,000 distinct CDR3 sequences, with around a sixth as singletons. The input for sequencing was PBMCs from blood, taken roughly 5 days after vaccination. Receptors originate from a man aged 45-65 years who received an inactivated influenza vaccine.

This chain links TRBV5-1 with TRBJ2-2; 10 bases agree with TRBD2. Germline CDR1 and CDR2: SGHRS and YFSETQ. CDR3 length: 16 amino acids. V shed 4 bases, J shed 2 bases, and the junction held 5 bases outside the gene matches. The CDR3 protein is CASSPSGGANTGELFF. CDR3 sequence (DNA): TGCGCCAGCAGCCCCAGCGGGGGGGCCAACACCGGGGAGCTGTTTTTT.

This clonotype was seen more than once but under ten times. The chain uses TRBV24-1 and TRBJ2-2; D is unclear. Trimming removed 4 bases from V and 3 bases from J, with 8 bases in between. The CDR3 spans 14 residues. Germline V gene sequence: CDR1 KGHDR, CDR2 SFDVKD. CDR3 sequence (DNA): TGTGCCACCAGTGAGAACCTATACACCGGGGAGCTGTTTTTT. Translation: CATSENLYTGELFF.

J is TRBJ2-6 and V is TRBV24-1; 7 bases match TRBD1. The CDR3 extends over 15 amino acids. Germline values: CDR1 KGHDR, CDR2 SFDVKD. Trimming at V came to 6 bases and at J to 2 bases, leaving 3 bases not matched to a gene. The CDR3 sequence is CATSYRGAGANVLTF. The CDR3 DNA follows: TGTGCCACCAGTTACAGGGGAGCTGGGGCCAACGTCCTGACTTTC.

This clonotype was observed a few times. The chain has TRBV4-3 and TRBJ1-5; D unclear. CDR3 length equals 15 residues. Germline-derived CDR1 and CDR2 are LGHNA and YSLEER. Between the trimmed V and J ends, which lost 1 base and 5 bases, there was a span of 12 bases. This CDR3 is CASSQVYGNYQPQHF. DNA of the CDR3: TGCGCCAGCAGCCAAGTATATGGGAATTATCAGCCCCAGCATTTT.

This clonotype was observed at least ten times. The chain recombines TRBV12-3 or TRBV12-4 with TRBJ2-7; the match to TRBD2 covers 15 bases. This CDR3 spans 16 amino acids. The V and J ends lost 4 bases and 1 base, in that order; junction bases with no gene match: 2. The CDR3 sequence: CASSSGLAGGSYEQYF. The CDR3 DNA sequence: TGTGCCAGCAGTTCCGGACTAGCGGGAGGGTCCTACGAGCAGTACTTC.

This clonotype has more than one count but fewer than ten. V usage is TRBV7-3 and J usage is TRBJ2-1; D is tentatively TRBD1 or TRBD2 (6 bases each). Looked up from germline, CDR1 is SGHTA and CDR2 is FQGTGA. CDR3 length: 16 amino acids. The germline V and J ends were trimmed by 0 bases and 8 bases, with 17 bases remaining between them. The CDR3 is CASSLTSQGWEDEQFF. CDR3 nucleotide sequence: TGTGCCAGCAGCTTAACGTCCCAGGGGTGGGAGGATGAGCAGTTCTTC. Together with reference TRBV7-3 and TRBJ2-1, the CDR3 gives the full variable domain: GAGVSQTPSNKVTEKGKYVELRCDPISGHTALYWYRQSLGQGPEFLIYFQGTGAADDSGLPNDRFFAVRPEGSVSTLKIQRTERGDSAVYLCASSLTSQGWEDEQFFGPGTRLTVL.

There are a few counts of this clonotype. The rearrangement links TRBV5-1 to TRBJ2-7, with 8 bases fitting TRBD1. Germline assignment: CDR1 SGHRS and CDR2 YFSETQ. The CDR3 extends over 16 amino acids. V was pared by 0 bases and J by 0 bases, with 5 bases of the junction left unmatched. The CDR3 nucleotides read TGCGCCAGCAGCTTGGCGCCGGACAGGGACTCCTACGAGCAGTACTTC. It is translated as CASSLAPDRDSYEQYF.

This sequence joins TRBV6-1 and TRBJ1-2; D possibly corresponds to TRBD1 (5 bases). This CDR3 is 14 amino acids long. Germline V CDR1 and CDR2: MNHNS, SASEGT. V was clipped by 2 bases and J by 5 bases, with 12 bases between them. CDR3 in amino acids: CASSERGGFYGYTF. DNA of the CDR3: TGTGCCAGCAGTGAAAGGGGAGGGTTTTATGGCTACACCTTC.

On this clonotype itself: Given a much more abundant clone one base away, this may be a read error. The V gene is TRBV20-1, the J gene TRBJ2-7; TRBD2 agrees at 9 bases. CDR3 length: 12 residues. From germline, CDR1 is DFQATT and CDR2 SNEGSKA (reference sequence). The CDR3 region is CSAIAGDYEHYF. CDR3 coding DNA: TGCAGTGCTATAGCGGGGGACTACGAGCACTACTTC.

Written as DNA, the CDR3 is TGCAGTGCTAGAGCTTTTGTAGCCGGAGCCAGCCCCCAGCATTTT. Protein sequence: CSARAFVAGASPQHF. This chain connects TRBV20-1 to TRBJ1-5; D unclear. CDR3 length equals 15 residues. The V gene's germline CDR1 is DFQATT and CDR2 SNEGSKA (reference sequence). V lost 1 base and J 10 bases, leaving 20 bases between the germline ends.

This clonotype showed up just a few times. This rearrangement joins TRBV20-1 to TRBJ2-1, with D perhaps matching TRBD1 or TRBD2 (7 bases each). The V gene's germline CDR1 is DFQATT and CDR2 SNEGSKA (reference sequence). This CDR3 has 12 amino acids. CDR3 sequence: CSGGRGLNEQFF. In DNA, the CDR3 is TGCAGCGGAGGGAGGGGGCTGAATGAGCAGTTCTTC.

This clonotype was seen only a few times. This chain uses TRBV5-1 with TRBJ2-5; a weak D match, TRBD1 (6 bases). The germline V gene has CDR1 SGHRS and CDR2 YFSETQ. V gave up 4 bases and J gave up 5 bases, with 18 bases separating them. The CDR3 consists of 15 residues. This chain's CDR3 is CASSAINPTGETQYF. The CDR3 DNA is TGCGCCAGCAGCGCCATCAACCCGACAGGCGAGACCCAGTACTTC. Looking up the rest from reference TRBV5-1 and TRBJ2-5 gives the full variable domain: KAGVTQTPRYLIKTRGQQVTLSCSPISGHRSVSWYQQTPGQGLQFLFEYFSETQRNKGNFPGRFSGRQFSNSRSEMNVSTLELGDSALYLCASSAINPTGETQYFGPGTRLLVL.

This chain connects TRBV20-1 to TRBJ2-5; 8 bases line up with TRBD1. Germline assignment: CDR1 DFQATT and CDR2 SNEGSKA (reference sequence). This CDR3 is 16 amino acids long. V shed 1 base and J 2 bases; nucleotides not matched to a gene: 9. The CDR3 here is CSARGLGTGLQETQYF. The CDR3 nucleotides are TGCAGTGCTAGAGGTCTCGGGACAGGACTACAAGAGACCCAGTACTTC.

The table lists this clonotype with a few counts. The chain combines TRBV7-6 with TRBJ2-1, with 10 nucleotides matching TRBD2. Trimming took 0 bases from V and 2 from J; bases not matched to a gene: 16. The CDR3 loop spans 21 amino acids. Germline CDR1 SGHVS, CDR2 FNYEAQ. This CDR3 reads CASSLARWTSGERETYNEQFF. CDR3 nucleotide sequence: TGTGCCAGCAGCTTAGCCCGTTGGACTAGCGGAGAGAGGGAAACCTACAATGAGCAGTTCTTC. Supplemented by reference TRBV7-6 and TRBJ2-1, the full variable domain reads GAGVSQSPRYKVTKRGQDVALRCDPISGHVSLYWYRQALGQGPEFLTYFNYEAQQDKSGLPNDRFSAERPEGSISTLTIQRTEQRDSAMYRCASSLARWTSGERETYNEQFFGPGTRLTVL.

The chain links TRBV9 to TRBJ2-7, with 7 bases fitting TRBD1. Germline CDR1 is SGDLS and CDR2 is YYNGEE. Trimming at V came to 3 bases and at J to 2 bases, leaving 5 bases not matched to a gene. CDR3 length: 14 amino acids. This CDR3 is CASSAGQSPYEQYF. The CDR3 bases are TGTGCCAGCAGCGCGGGACAGTCCCCCTACGAGCAGTACTTC.

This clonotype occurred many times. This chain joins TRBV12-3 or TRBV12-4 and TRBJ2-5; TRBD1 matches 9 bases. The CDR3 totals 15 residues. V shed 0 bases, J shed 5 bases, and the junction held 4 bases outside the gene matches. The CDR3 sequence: CASSLAGQGRETQYF. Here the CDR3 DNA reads TGTGCCAGCAGTTTAGCGGGACAGGGACGGGAGACCCAGTACTTC.